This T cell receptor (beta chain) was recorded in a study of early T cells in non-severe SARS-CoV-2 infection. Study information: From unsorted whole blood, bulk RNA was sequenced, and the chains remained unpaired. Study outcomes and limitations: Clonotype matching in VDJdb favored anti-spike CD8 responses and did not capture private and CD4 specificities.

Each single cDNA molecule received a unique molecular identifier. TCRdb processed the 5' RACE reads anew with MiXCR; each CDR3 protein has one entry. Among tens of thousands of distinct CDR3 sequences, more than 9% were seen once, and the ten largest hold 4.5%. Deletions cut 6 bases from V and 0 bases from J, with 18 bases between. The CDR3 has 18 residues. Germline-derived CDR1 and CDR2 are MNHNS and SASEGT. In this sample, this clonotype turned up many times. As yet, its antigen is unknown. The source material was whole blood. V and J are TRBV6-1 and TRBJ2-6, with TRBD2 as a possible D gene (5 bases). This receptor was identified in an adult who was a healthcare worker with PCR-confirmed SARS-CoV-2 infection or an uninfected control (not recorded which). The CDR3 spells CASSAQSTGLSGANVLTF. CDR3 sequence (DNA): TGTGCCAGCAGCGCCCAATCTACCGGACTCTCTGGGGCCAACGTCCTGACTTTC.